The 32 T cell receptor beta chains below come from one sample, sequenced in a study of blood T cell repertoires in COVID-19. Assay used: immunoSEQ multiplex PCR; TCRdb lists only in-frame clones, some missing. The table records 300,000 to 500,000 clones, around 89% of them present only once. The sample was PBMCs or T cells enriched from blood (not recorded which). These receptors were obtained from a woman in her 30s with acute COVID-19.

CDR3: CASSLNRIYEQYF. Here the CDR3 DNA reads TGTGCCAGCAGTTTGAACAGGATCTACGAGCAGTACTTC. The chain carries TRBV27 and TRBJ2-7; possible D gene TRBD1, 5 bases. The V end was cut by 3 bases, the J end by 3 bases, with 9 bases between. Germline CDR1 MNHEY, CDR2 SMNVEV (reference sequence). This CDR3 contains 13 residues.

This chain connects TRBV6-5 to TRBJ2-7, with TRBD1 matching 9 bases. The CDR3 is made up of 14 amino acids. The V gene end was trimmed by 6 bases and the J gene end by 3 bases; junction bases not matched to a gene: 6. CDR1 and CDR2 from the germline V gene are MNHEY and SVGAGI. The chain's CDR3 is CASRFGTGFYEQYF. The CDR3 DNA reads as TGTGCCAGCAGATTCGGGACAGGGTTCTACGAGCAGTACTTC.

The chain uses TRBV28 and TRBJ1-1, with D possibly matching TRBD1 (5 bases). CDR3 length: 12 amino acids. Trimming removed 7 bases from V and 4 bases from J, with 10 bases in between. The germline CDR1 and CDR2 sequences are MDHEN and SYDVKM. CDR3 sequence reads: CASTQGVTEAFF. The DNA of the CDR3 is TGTGCCAGCACCCAAGGGGTCACTGAAGCTTTCTTT.

The rearrangement links TRBV10-1 to TRBJ2-7, with D possibly matching TRBD2 (5 bases). Trimming stripped 0 bases from V and 3 bases from J, with 9 bases between. Germline V gives CDR1 WNHNN, CDR2 SYGVQD (reference sequence). The CDR3 has 14 amino acids. The chain's CDR3 is CASSESEVNYEQYF. DNA for the CDR3: TGCGCCAGCAGTGAGTCGGAGGTGAACTACGAGCAGTACTTC.

Only one count was recorded for this clone. The chain is built from TRBV9 and TRBJ2-2, with D possibly TRBD2 on 5 matching bases. This CDR3 contains 16 residues. Germline V gene data show CDR1 as SGDLS and CDR2 as YYNGEE. V was shortened by 5 bases and J by 0 bases, with 14 bases between the two germline ends. DNA of the CDR3: TGTGCCAGCAGACAAGACCCGGGGACGAACACCGGGGAGCTGTTTTTT. Translation gives CASRQDPGTNTGELFF.

The V gene is TRBV19, the J gene TRBJ1-4; 7 nucleotides align to TRBD1. CDR1 and CDR2 (germline): LNHDA, SQIVND (reference sequence). V lost 4 bases to trimming and J lost 6 bases; unmatched junction nucleotides: 2. The CDR3 runs to 13 residues. The CDR3 DNA is TGTGCCAGTAGTACAGGGACAGATGAAAAACTGTTTTTT. It translates to CASSTGTDEKLFF.

The chain employs TRBV28 and TRBJ2-7, with TRBD1 matching 10 bases. From germline, CDR1 is MDHEN and CDR2 SYDVKM. V dropped 3 bases and J dropped 6; count of bases not matched to a gene: 2. The CDR3 consists of 13 residues. CDR3 amino acids: CASSLDRGGEQYF. The CDR3 DNA reads as TGTGCCAGCAGTTTGGACAGGGGGGGCGAGCAGTACTTC.

This clone appeared a single time. The V and J genes are TRBV3-1 (or the pseudogene TRBV3-2) and TRBJ2-7, with a tentative D call TRBD1 (5 bases). V lost 1 base to trimming and J lost 6 bases, with 13 bases between them. Germline-derived CDR1 and CDR2 are LGHDT and YNNKEL (reference sequence). The CDR3 totals 14 residues. The CDR3 spells CASSQVARVVEQYF. DNA for the CDR3: TGTGCCAGCAGCCAAGTGGCCAGGGTGGTCGAGCAGTACTTC.

This chain joins TRBV20-1 and TRBJ1-6; 9 bases fit TRBD1. The CDR3 consists of 14 residues. V shed 3 bases, J shed 8 bases, and the junction held 5 bases outside the gene matches. Germline V CDR1 and CDR2: DFQATT, SNEGSKA (reference sequence). In DNA, the CDR3 is TGCAGTGCTAGTGTACAGGGGGCAGATTCACCCCTCCACTTT. Translating it yields CSASVQGADSPLHF.

The CDR3 loop is CASRNDRYTGELFF. The CDR3 DNA sequence: TGTGCCAGCAGAAACGACAGATACACCGGGGAGCTGTTTTTT. The rearrangement links TRBV28 to TRBJ2-2; a weak D match, TRBD1 (5 bases). Looked up from germline, CDR1 is MDHEN and CDR2 is SYDVKM. V was cut by 6 bases and J by 3 bases, with 11 bases left in between. This CDR3 region has 14 residues. Full variable domain (outside the CDR3, taken from reference TRBV28 and TRBJ2-2): DVKVTQSSRYLVKRTGEKVFLECVQDMDHENMFWYRQDPGLGLRLIYFSYDVKMKEKGDIPEGYSVSREKKERFSLILESASTNQTSMYLCASRNDRYTGELFFGEGSRLTVL.

The V call is TRBV6-5, the J call TRBJ1-4; D gene uncertain. V gave up 8 bases and J gave up 0 bases, with 4 bases separating them. Germline V gives CDR1 MNHEY, CDR2 SVGAGI. The CDR3 runs to 12 residues. The CDR3 loop reads CASGPTNEKLFF. Written as DNA, the CDR3 is TGTGCCAGCGGGCCAACTAATGAAAAACTGTTTTTT.

The chain employs TRBV3-1 (or the pseudogene TRBV3-2) and TRBJ2-7; the match to TRBD1 covers 9 bases. The CDR3 sequence is 15 residues long. V lost 4 bases, J lost 6 bases, and 10 bases stayed unmatched. From germline, CDR1 is LGHDT and CDR2 YNNKEL (reference sequence). CDR3: CASSRRGGTGSEQYF. The CDR3 DNA sequence: TGTGCCAGCAGCCGAAGAGGGGGGACAGGGAGCGAGCAGTACTTC.

This clone was picked up a small number of times. This chain links TRBV5-1 with TRBJ2-7, with 12 bases aligning to TRBD1. The germline CDR1 and CDR2 sequences are SGHRS and YFSETQ. V shed 7 bases and J 5 bases; nucleotides not matched to a gene: 10. This CDR3 spans 15 amino acids. The CDR3: CASRSAGTGGNEQYF. The CDR3, as DNA: TGCGCCAGCCGATCTGCCGGGACAGGGGGCAACGAGCAGTACTTC.

The chain has TRBV6-5 and TRBJ1-1; D is possibly TRBD1 (5 bases). The CDR3 consists of 15 residues. Germline V gene data show CDR1 as MNHEY and CDR2 as SVGAGI. Trimming left V 6 bases short and J 10 bases short, with 24 bases between. The CDR3 loop reads CASSDRRMTVWSAFF. The CDR3 DNA sequence: TGTGCCAGCAGCGATAGACGAATGACAGTTTGGTCAGCTTTCTTT.

The V call is TRBV9, the J call TRBJ2-7; 10 bases agree with TRBD1. The CDR3 has 14 amino acids. Germline loops: CDR1 SGDLS, CDR2 YYNGEE. J gave up 1 base and V 7 bases, and 5 bases lay outside the gene matches. CDR3 sequence reads: CASCPGQGSYEQYF. CDR3 nucleotide sequence: TGTGCCAGCTGTCCGGGACAGGGGTCCTACGAGCAGTACTTC. The full variable domain, in which reference TRBV9 and TRBJ2-7 provide the parts outside the CDR3, is DSGVTQTPKHLITATGQRVTLRCSPRSGDLSVYWYQQSLDQGLQFLIQYYNGEERAKGNILERFSAQQFPDLHSELNLSSLELGDSALYFCASCPGQGSYEQYFGPGTRLTVT.

The chain carries TRBV5-5 and TRBJ1-1; TRBD1 is a possible D gene (5 bases). Germline assignment: CDR1 SGHKS and CDR2 YYEKEE (reference sequence). This CDR3 is built from 14 residues. With 4 bases removed from V and 4 bases from J, the gap between germline ends came to 14 bases. CDR3 nucleotide sequence: TGTGCCAGCAGCCATTCCGGGGGTAGCACTGAAGCTTTCTTT. Amino acids: CASSHSGGSTEAFF.

The chain carries TRBV5-8 and TRBJ2-6; 7 nucleotides align to TRBD1. The CDR3 runs to 18 residues. With 3 bases clipped from V and 2 bases from J, the junction kept 11 bases outside the gene matches. Germline V lookup: CDR1 SGHTS, CDR2 YDEGEE. CDR3 DNA sequence: TGTGCCAGCAGCTCCGACAGGGTGCAGGGTGCTGGGGCCAACGTCCTGACTTTC. This gives the protein CASSSDRVQGAGANVLTF.

The sample holds one count of this clone. V gene TRBV2 combines with J gene TRBJ2-5; possibly TRBD2 for D (5 bases). Between the trimmed V and J ends, which lost 4 bases and 3 bases, there was a span of 9 bases. CDR3 size: 13 residues. The germline V gene encodes CDR1 SNHLY and CDR2 FYNNEI. CDR3 loop: CASSAGSKETQYF. The CDR3 coding sequence is TGTGCCAGCAGTGCGGGGTCCAAAGAGACCCAGTACTTC.

This CDR3 reads CASSVGQGNHNEQFF. The CDR3, as DNA: TGTGCCAGCAGCGTCGGACAGGGGAACCACAATGAGCAGTTCTTC. The chain employs TRBV11-1 and TRBJ2-1, with TRBD1 identical over 9 bases. Trimming at V came to 5 bases and at J to 5 bases, leaving 7 bases not matched to a gene. The CDR3 spans 15 residues. Germline assignment: CDR1 SGHAT and CDR2 FQDESV (reference sequence).

This sequence joins TRBV7-3 and TRBJ1-1, with 8 bases matching TRBD1. Germline trimming cut 2 bases from V and 1 base from J; bases unmatched to any gene: 3. CDR3 length: 15 residues. CDR1 SGHTA and CDR2 FQGTGA come from the germline V gene. The CDR3 DNA sequence: TGTGCCAGCAGCTTAGACAGGGGAGGGAACACTGAAGCTTTCTTT. It translates to CASSLDRGGNTEAFF.

The rearrangement joins TRBV5-1 to TRBJ1-2; TRBD1 matches 9 bases. The CDR3 is 16 residues long. Germline-derived CDR1 and CDR2 are SGHRS and YFSETQ. The J segment lost 8 bases and the V segment lost 2 bases, leaving 13 bases of the junction unmatched. CDR3 coding DNA: TGCGCCAGCAGCTTTCGATCGGGACAGGGTTACGACGGCTACACCTTC. This encodes CASSFRSGQGYDGYTF.

The rearrangement uses TRBV19 and TRBJ2-7; 10 bases align to TRBD1. Germline CDR1 and CDR2: LNHDA and SQIVND (reference sequence). The CDR3 is 16 amino acids. With 3 bases clipped from V and 3 bases from J, the junction kept 8 bases outside the gene matches. The CDR3 DNA reads TGTGCCAGTAGTATTTCCGGACAGGGGGGGAACTACGAGCAGTACTTC. Amino acid sequence: CASSISGQGGNYEQYF.

The CDR3, as DNA: TGCAGTGCTAGTCCAGGTAGACTGAACACTGAAGCTTTCTTT. Its translation: CSASPGRLNTEAFF. The rearrangement links TRBV20-1 to TRBJ1-1; D remains ambiguous. The CDR3 totals 14 residues. The germline V gene has CDR1 DFQATT and CDR2 SNEGSKA (reference sequence). The V gene lost 3 bases and the J gene lost 0 bases, with 11 bases spanning the gap.

The chain has TRBV10-3 and TRBJ2-7, with TRBD1 matching 10 bases. From germline, CDR1 is ENHRY and CDR2 SYGVKD. The CDR3 loop spans 14 amino acids. V shed 6 bases, J shed 0 bases, and the junction held 2 bases outside the gene matches. CDR3 in amino acids: CAIRGQGSSYEQYF. The CDR3, as DNA: TGTGCCATCAGGGGACAGGGGAGCTCCTACGAGCAGTACTTC.

The chain uses TRBV6-5 and TRBJ1-4; 8 bases fit TRBD1. The CDR3 is 13 residues long. Per the germline V gene, CDR1 is MNHEY and CDR2 is SVGAGI. Germline trimming cut 8 bases from V and 7 bases from J; bases unmatched to any gene: 6. This CDR3 is CASRQGSSEKLFF. The CDR3 DNA reads as TGTGCCAGCCGACAGGGGAGTAGTGAAAAACTGTTTTTT.

CDR3 in DNA: TGCGCCAGCAGCTCCCCGGAGGGGGCGTTCGGGGCTGAAGCTTTCTTT. This encodes CASSSPEGAFGAEAFF. The V call is TRBV5-1, the J call TRBJ1-1; 7 bases line up with TRBD1. This CDR3 is built from 16 residues. V was pared by 3 bases and J by 6 bases, with 14 bases of the junction left unmatched. From germline, CDR1 is SGHRS and CDR2 YFSETQ.

This sequence joins TRBV12-3 or TRBV12-4 and TRBJ2-2; 7 nucleotides line up with TRBD1. The V gene end was trimmed by 2 bases and the J gene end by 6 bases; junction bases not matched to a gene: 0. The CDR3 loop spans 13 amino acids. The CDR3 DNA is TGTGCCAGCAGTTTACAGGGGGCCGGGGAGCTGTTTTTT. It is translated as CASSLQGAGELFF.

The CDR3 region is CAWTSQPQGMTGELFF. CDR3 sequence (DNA): TGTGCCTGGACCTCCCAACCACAGGGTATGACCGGGGAGCTGTTTTTT. The chain uses TRBV30 and TRBJ2-2, with D perhaps TRBD1 (6 bases). V was pared by 4 bases and J by 5 bases, with 20 bases between. This CDR3 is built from 16 residues. Germline V lookup: CDR1 GTSNPN, CDR2 SVGIG (reference sequence).

The V call is TRBV5-4, the J call TRBJ1-2; D not certain. CDR1 is SGHNT, CDR2 YYREEE, per germline (reference sequence). V lost 2 bases and J 0 bases, leaving 8 bases between the germline ends. There are 14 residues in the CDR3. CDR3 sequence reads: CASSFPGTNYGYTF. In nucleotides, the CDR3 is TGTGCCAGCAGCTTTCCAGGTACTAACTATGGCTACACCTTC.

This CDR3 is CASSFRPGQGNEQFF. The CDR3 nucleotides read TGTGCCAGCAGTTTTAGACCGGGACAGGGTAATGAGCAGTTCTTC. This rearrangement joins TRBV27 to TRBJ2-1; the match to TRBD1 covers 9 bases. With 3 bases clipped from V and 7 bases from J, the junction kept 7 bases outside the gene matches. The CDR3 spans 15 residues. Per germline, CDR1 MNHEY and CDR2 SMNVEV (reference sequence).

The V gene is TRBV6-5, the J gene TRBJ2-7; 9 positions match TRBD1. V dropped 7 bases and J dropped 6; count of bases not matched to a gene: 10. This CDR3 has 14 residues. Germline V lookup: CDR1 MNHEY, CDR2 SVGAGI. The CDR3, as DNA: TGTGCCAGCACCGAATGGGGGACAGGGATCGAGCAGTACTTC. This sequence encodes CASTEWGTGIEQYF.

This clone turned up a few times. This rearrangement joins TRBV24-1 to TRBJ2-3, with TRBD1 matching 12 bases. CDR3 length: 20 amino acids. Looked up from germline, CDR1 is KGHDR and CDR2 is SFDVKD. V shed 2 bases, J shed 3 bases, and the junction held 14 bases outside the gene matches. The CDR3 nucleotides read TGTGCCACCAGTGATTGGGGACAGGGGGCTTCGCTAGCGGGGACAGATACGCAGTATTTT. Protein sequence: CATSDWGQGASLAGTDTQYF.